A selection of T cell receptor beta chains follows, all from one sample in a study of human T cells and chemical hapten exposure. MiXCR, applied by TCRdb to the RACE reads, yields one record per CDR3 protein. Of more than 45,000 distinct CDR3 sequences in the sample, approximately 13% are singletons; the top ten hold about 2.4%. Sequencing was performed on whole blood, taken in connection with sensitization to the hapten diphenylcyclopropenone (DPC). These receptors were taken from a man aged 30 to 39 with alopecia areata. Some clones in this sample may be carry-over from other donors' samples. The CDR3 runs from the conserved cysteine through the conserved F or W. The D gene is left open where the match is weak. Size is omitted from some rows. Given values are once, few, many or a class for expanded clones.

D gene: NA
J gene: TRBJ2-7
clone size: few
V gene: TRBV5-1
CDR3 DNA: TGCGCCAGCAGCTCGCTAGGAAGCTACGAGCAGTACTTC
CDR3 protein: CASSSLGSYEQYF

D gene: NA
J gene: TRBJ2-2
clone size: NA
V gene: TRBV9
CDR3 DNA: TGTGCCAGCAGCGTAGCAGGCAGGGTTGCCGGGGAGCTGTTTTTT
CDR3 protein: CASSVAGRVAGELFF

D gene: NA
J gene: TRBJ2-1
clone size: NA
V gene: TRBV29-1
CDR3 DNA: TGCAGCGCAAAACCAGGACAGTACAATGAGCAGTTCTTC
CDR3 protein: CSAKPGQYNEQFF

D gene: NA
J gene: TRBJ1-1
clone size: few
V gene: TRBV10-1
CDR3 DNA: TGCGCCAGCAGTGAGTCTCAACAGGGCCCGAACACTGAAGCTTTCTTT
CDR3 protein: CASSESQQGPNTEAFF

D gene: NA
J gene: TRBJ1-1
clone size: many
V gene: TRBV5-4
CDR3 DNA: TGTGCCAGCAGCTCCTCAAACACTGAAGCTTTCTTT
CDR3 protein: CASSSSNTEAFF

D gene: NA
J gene: TRBJ2-4
clone size: many
V gene: TRBV18
CDR3 DNA: TGTGCCAGCTCACCACGGCGGCTGACAAACATTCAGTACTTC
CDR3 protein: CASSPRRLTNIQYF

D gene: NA
J gene: TRBJ2-3
clone size: many
V gene: TRBV29-1
CDR3 DNA: TGCAGCGGTGGGGCAGGAGGCTCGACAGATACGCAGTATTTT
CDR3 protein: CSGGAGGSTDTQYF

D gene: NA
J gene: TRBJ1-4
clone size: few
V gene: TRBV15
CDR3 DNA: TGTGCCACCAGCAGTCCTGGGGGGCTAAATGAAAAACTGTTTTTT
CDR3 protein: CATSSPGGLNEKLFF

D gene: NA
J gene: TRBJ2-7
clone size: NA
V gene: TRBV27
CDR3 DNA: TGTGCCAGCAGTCGAGGCCACGAGCAGTACTTC
CDR3 protein: CASSRGHEQYF

D gene: NA
J gene: TRBJ1-3
clone size: many
V gene: TRBV7-6
CDR3 DNA: TGTGCCAGCAGCTCCACCATAGGGGGGAGCGGAAACACCATATATTTT
CDR3 protein: CASSSTIGGSGNTIYF

D gene: NA
J gene: TRBJ1-1
clone size: few
V gene: TRBV7-2
CDR3 DNA: TGTGCCAGCAGCTTAGGGGGTTCTGCTGAAGCTTTCTTT
CDR3 protein: CASSLGGSAEAFF